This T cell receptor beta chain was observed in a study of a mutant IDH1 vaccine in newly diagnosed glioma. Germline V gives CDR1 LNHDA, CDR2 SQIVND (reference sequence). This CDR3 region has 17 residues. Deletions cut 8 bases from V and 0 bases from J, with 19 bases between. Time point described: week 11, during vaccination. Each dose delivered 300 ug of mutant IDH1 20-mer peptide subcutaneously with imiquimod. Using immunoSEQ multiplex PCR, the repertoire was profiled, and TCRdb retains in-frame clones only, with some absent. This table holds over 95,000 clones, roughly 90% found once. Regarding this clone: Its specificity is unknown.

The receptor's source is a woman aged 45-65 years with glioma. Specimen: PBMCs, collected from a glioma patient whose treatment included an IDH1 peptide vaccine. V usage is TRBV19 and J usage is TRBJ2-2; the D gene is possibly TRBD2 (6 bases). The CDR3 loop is CASSPPRGRTNTGELFF. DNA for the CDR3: TGTGCCAGTTCCCCCCCGCGGGGACGGACGAACACCGGGGAGCTGTTTTTT.